These 4 T cell receptor beta chains were sequenced from one sample in a study of tumor and adjacent non-tumor tissue in lung cancer. Three rounds of nested PCR, following a modified ARM-PCR protocol, produced the TCRbeta library. TCRdb called the multiplex PCR reads again in MiXCR, with one record for every CDR3 protein. In the table there are around 50,000 distinct CDR3 sequences, roughly 67% of which are singletons. The template was RNA from unsorted bulk tissue. More than 3 cm separated this lung sample from the edge of the tumor. The specimen sequenced was distant non-tumor lung tissue. The receptors come from an older woman with non-small cell lung cancer.

In this sample, this clonotype turned up once. At one end, the junction sequence differs from germline, possibly due to a read error. This sequence joins TRBV10-2 and TRBJ1-1; D call uncertain. The CDR3 length is 15 residues. Germline CDR1 WSHSY, CDR2 SAAADI. The CDR3 here is CASSEWSNLNTKAFF. CDR3 in DNA: TGCGCCAGCAGTGAGTGGAGCAATCTGAACACTAAAGCCTTCTTT.

This clonotype was counted at least ten times. The chain recombines TRBV5-4 with TRBJ2-1, with D possibly being TRBD1 (7 bases). From germline, CDR1 is SGHNT and CDR2 YYREEE (reference sequence). The CDR3 has 17 amino acids. V was cut by 1 base and J by 4 bases, with 18 bases left in between. CDR3 DNA: TGTGCCAGCAGCTTGTCGTCAGGGGGGTGGCGGTACAATGAGCAGTTCTTC. Translating it yields CASSLSSGGWRYNEQFF.

As to this clonotype: An end of the junction does not agree with germline; a read error may underlie this. J is TRBJ2-1 and V is TRBV5-4; D not certain. Germline loops: CDR1 SGHNT, CDR2 YYREEE (reference sequence). The CDR3 contains 17 residues. CDR3 protein: CTSSPSTGTNLGNEQFF. DNA of the CDR3: TGTACCAGTAGCCCGAGTACGGGCACAAATTTGGGCAATGAGCAGTTCTTC.

The chain is built from TRBV20-1 and TRBJ2-1; TRBD1 matches 9 bases. Germline V gene lookup returns CDR1 DFQATT and CDR2 SNEGSKA (reference sequence). V was clipped by 5 bases and J by 9 bases; unmatched bases: 11. The CDR3 covers 14 residues. This CDR3 reads CSAFGGQGGREQFF. As DNA, the CDR3 is TGCAGTGCTTTTGGGGGACAGGGAGGTCGTGAGCAGTTCTTC.